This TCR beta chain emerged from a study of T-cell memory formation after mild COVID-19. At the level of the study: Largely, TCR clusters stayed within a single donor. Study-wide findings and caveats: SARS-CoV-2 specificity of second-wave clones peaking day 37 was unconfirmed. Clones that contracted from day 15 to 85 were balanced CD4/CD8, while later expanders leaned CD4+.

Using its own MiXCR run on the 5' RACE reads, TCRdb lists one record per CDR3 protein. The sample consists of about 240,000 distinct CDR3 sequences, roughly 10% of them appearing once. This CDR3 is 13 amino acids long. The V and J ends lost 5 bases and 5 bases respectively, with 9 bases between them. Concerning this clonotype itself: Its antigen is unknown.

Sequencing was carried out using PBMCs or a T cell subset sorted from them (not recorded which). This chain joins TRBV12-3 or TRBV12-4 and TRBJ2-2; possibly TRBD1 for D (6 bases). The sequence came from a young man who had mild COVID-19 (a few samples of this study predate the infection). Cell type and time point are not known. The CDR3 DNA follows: TGTGCCAGCAGTAGAGACAGGACCGGGGAGCTGTTTTTT. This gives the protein CASSRDRTGELFF.